Shown below are 8 T cell receptor beta chains from a single sample sequenced in a study of T-cell memory formation after mild COVID-19. TCRdb re-called the 5' RACE reads with MiXCR, one entry per CDR3 protein. The table has some 290,000 distinct CDR3 sequences, about 16% seen once. Sequences were obtained from PBMCs or a T cell subset sorted from them (not recorded which). The receptor set was obtained from a young man who had mild COVID-19 (a few samples of this study predate the infection). Cell type and time point are not known.

This chain joins TRBV20-1 and TRBJ1-2, with D possibly matching TRBD1 (5 bases). Per the germline V gene, CDR1 is DFQATT and CDR2 is SNEGSKA (reference sequence). This CDR3 is 12 amino acids long. The V and J ends lost 1 base and 4 bases respectively, with 7 bases between them. The CDR3 loop is CSARVGVYGYTF. The DNA for the CDR3 is TGCAGTGCTAGAGTGGGGGTCTATGGCTACACCTTC.

J is TRBJ2-3 and V is TRBV28; D call uncertain. The length of the CDR3 is 15 residues. Germline assignment: CDR1 MDHEN and CDR2 SYDVKM. Trimming pared 7 bases from V and 4 bases from J, leaving 18 bases between. The DNA of the CDR3 is TGTGCCAGCACCTCACTCCCACGTAAGGCAGATACGCAGTATTTT. It is translated as CASTSLPRKADTQYF. The full variable domain, its missing parts supplied by reference TRBV28 and TRBJ2-3, is DVKVTQSSRYLVKRTGEKVFLECVQDMDHENMFWYRQDPGLGLRLIYFSYDVKMKEKGDIPEGYSVSREKKERFSLILESASTNQTSMYLCASTSLPRKADTQYFGPGTRLTVL.

The chain employs TRBV2 and TRBJ1-4; maybe TRBD1 (5 bases). The germline V gene encodes CDR1 SNHLY and CDR2 FYNNEI. V shed 8 bases and J shed 6 bases, with 13 bases lying between them. The CDR3 totals 13 residues. The CDR3 sequence is CASRDGKYEKLFF. As DNA, the CDR3 is TGTGCCAGCCGGGACGGCAAATATGAAAAACTGTTTTTT.

This clonotype was seen more than once but under ten times. V is TRBV7-9 and J is TRBJ1-1; 7 nucleotides agree with TRBD1. The CDR3 extends over 12 amino acids. After removal of 2 bases from V and 8 bases from J, the junction contained 2 bases not matched to a gene. Germline loops: CDR1 SEHNR, CDR2 FQNEAQ (reference sequence). The CDR3 region is CASSLLDREAFF. Here the CDR3 DNA reads TGTGCCAGCAGCTTATTGGACAGGGAAGCTTTCTTT.

This clonotype was detected a few times. This chain connects TRBV4-1 to TRBJ2-3; the D gene is possibly TRBD2 (6 bases). The V and J ends lost 2 bases and 3 bases respectively, with 12 bases between them. Looked up from germline, CDR1 is MGHRA and CDR2 is YSYEKL. This CDR3 is 15 amino acids long. CDR3 amino acids: CASSQTPGTTDTQYF. The CDR3 DNA is TGCGCCAGCAGCCAAACACCCGGGACTACAGATACGCAGTATTTT.

The V call is TRBV5-5, the J call TRBJ1-1; no clear D gene. Trimming left V 0 bases short and J 0 bases short, with 6 bases between. Per the germline V gene, CDR1 is SGHKS and CDR2 is YYEKEE (reference sequence). The CDR3 runs 14 residues. The CDR3: CASSLGVMNTEAFF. In DNA form, the CDR3 reads TGTGCCAGCAGCTTGGGGGTCATGAACACTGAAGCTTTCTTT.

This clonotype was counted a few times. The chain combines TRBV30 with TRBJ2-5, with D unclear. Germline values: CDR1 GTSNPN, CDR2 SVGIG (reference sequence). The CDR3 is 13 residues long. Between the trimmed V and J ends, which lost 0 bases and 4 bases, there was a span of 9 bases. The CDR3 reads CAWSVPARETQYF. In DNA form, the CDR3 reads TGTGCCTGGAGTGTACCGGCAAGAGAGACCCAGTACTTC.

In this sample, this clonotype turned up a few times. The chain has TRBV3-1 and TRBJ2-1; TRBD1 might be the D (6 bases). V lost 2 bases and J 8 bases, leaving 16 bases between the germline ends. Germline V lookup: CDR1 LGHDT, CDR2 YNNKEL (reference sequence). The CDR3 sequence is 15 residues long. The CDR3 sequence is CASSQLLEGDDEQFF. The CDR3 DNA sequence: TGTGCCAGCAGCCAATTGTTAGAGGGGGACGATGAGCAGTTCTTC.